This T cell receptor (beta chain) emerged from a study of cytomegalovirus exposure and HLA in healthy donors. This PCR relied on a set of 60 Vbeta primers and 13 Jbeta primers. The protocol was immunoSEQ multiplex PCR, while the TCRdb copy is restricted to in-frame clones and leaves out a portion. The table records roughly 100,000 clones, about 60% of them present only once. The receptor comes from a human donor in good health. Sequenced sample: PBMCs.

CDR3: CASRGQGEYEQYF. In DNA, the CDR3 is TGTGCCAGCAGGGGGCAGGGGGAATACGAGCAGTACTTC. V usage is TRBV6-6 and J usage is TRBJ2-7, with 7 bases identical to TRBD1. The V gene's germline CDR1 is MNHNY and CDR2 SVGAGI (reference sequence). V shed 6 bases, J shed 4 bases, and the junction held 6 bases outside the gene matches. This CDR3 comprises 13 residues.